This is a list of T cell receptor beta chains from one sample in a study of shared clonotypes between healthy human individuals. The data were produced by immunoSEQ multiplex PCR, yet TCRdb's version contains in-frame clones alone and is incomplete. The sample includes about 2.3 million clones, around 92% of them seen just once. Sequencing was done on a sample of naive CD4+ T cells from PBMCs. Receptor source: a man younger than 35 in good health. Some clones in this sample may be carry-over from other donors' samples. Both conserved end residues are part of each CDR3. The order of the fields is clone size, J gene, V gene, D gene, CDR3 DNA, CDR3 protein. The D gene is left open where the match is weak. Some rows mark clone size as missing; the rest say once, few, many or name a class of expanded clone.

. | TRBJ2-7 | TRBV19 | . | TGTGCCAGTAGTCTCCAGGGCAACGAGCAGTACTTC | CASSLQGNEQYF
. | TRBJ2-1 | TRBV5-1 | . | TGCGCCAGCAGCTTGGGGACTACTTCTCTCTACAATGAGCAGTTCTTC | CASSLGTTSLYNEQFF
. | TRBJ2-6 | TRBV5-1 | . | TGCGCCAGCAGCCCTGACCCCTTTCTTGGGGCCAACGTCCTGACTTTC | CASSPDPFLGANVLTF
. | TRBJ2-7 | TRBV28 | . | TGTGCCAGCAGGAGTGGAGAGCGACAGTACTTC | CASRSGERQYF
. | TRBJ2-5 | TRBV10-3 | . | TGTGCCTCAACAACCAGGGGTGAAGAGACCCAGTACTTC | CASTTRGEETQYF
. | TRBJ2-1 | TRBV7-3 | . | TGTGCCAGCAGCCCAGGGGAAGTAGCCTACAATGAGCAGTTCTTC | CASSPGEVAYNEQFF
. | TRBJ2-7 | TRBV7-3 | . | TGTGCCAGCAGCTTACAAGGGATGGGCGAGCAGTACTTC | CASSLQGMGEQYF
. | TRBJ2-5 | TRBV5-4 | TRBD1 | TGTGCCAGCAGCCCCTCAGGGGGCAGGGAAGAGACCCAGTACTTC | CASSPSGGREETQYF
once | TRBJ1-1 | TRBV28 | . | TGTGCCAGCAGTGGGTCTACTGAAGCTTTCTTT | CASSGSTEAFF
. | TRBJ2-1 | TRBV29-1 | . | TGTGCGGAGCGTTCCTACAATGAGCAGTTCTTC | CAERSYNEQFF
. | TRBJ2-2 | TRBV28 | . | TGTGCCAGCAGTTTAGGCGAGATGGCCGGGGAGCTGTTTTTT | CASSLGEMAGELFF
. | TRBJ1-3 | TRBV5-8 | . | TGTGCCAGCAGCTTGGGGTTACGGCTCGGAAACACCATATATTTT | CASSLGLRLGNTIYF
once | TRBJ2-3 | TRBV5-4 | TRBD2 | TGTGCCAGCAGCCTAGCGGTAACTAGCACAGATACGCAGTATTTT | CASSLAVTSTDTQYF
. | TRBJ2-1 | TRBV13 | TRBD2 | TGTGCCAGCAGCCGAGGGAGGGGTGAGCAGTTCTTC | CASSRGRGEQFF
once | TRBJ2-1 | TRBV6-6 | TRBD1 | TGTGCCAGCAGTTACACCGGGACAGGGCGGAACAATGAGCAGTTCTTC | CASSYTGTGRNNEQFF
. | TRBJ2-5 | TRBV5-1 | TRBD2 | TGCGCCAGCAGCAATCCAGCGGGAGCCCAAGAGACCCAGTACTTC | CASSNPAGAQETQYF
. | TRBJ1-1 | TRBV4-1 | . | TGCGCCAGCAGCCAAGGTCTGCAGGGGTTAGACACTGAAGCTTTCTTT | CASSQGLQGLDTEAFF
. | TRBJ2-1 | TRBV5-1 | . | TGCGCCAGCAGCTTAACAGGGGGCCTAGCGGGAGCAGGGGAGCAGTTCTTC | CASSLTGGLAGAGEQFF
. | TRBJ2-7 | TRBV28 | TRBD1 | TGTGCCAGCAGCGCTCCGGGACAGGGGGACGAGCAGTACTTC | CASSAPGQGDEQYF
once | TRBJ2-3 | TRBV5-1 | . | TGCGCCAGCAGCTTGCTGGCAGGTGGGGCTGATACGCAGTATTTT | CASSLLAGGADTQYF
. | TRBJ2-6 | TRBV5-1 | . | TGCGCCAGCAGCTTGTTCGACTCTGGGGCCAACGTCCTGACTTTC | CASSLFDSGANVLTF
once | TRBJ2-1 | TRBV2 | TRBD2 | TGTGCCAGCAGTGTGGGACTAGCGGCCTACAATGAGCAGTTCTTC | CASSVGLAAYNEQFF
. | TRBJ2-1 | TRBV14 | . | TGTGCCAGCAGCCCCGACCGGGTCAGGGAGTTCTTC | CASSPDRVREFF
. | TRBJ2-7 | TRBV5-4 | . | TGTGCCAGCAGCTTGGCCTCGGGGGACAACCGGGAGCAGTACTTC | CASSLASGDNREQYF
. | TRBJ1-2 | TRBV27 | . | TGTGCCAGCAGTAGGAGCTCAGGGTATGGCTACACCTTC | CASSRSSGYGYTF
once | TRBJ2-5 | TRBV7-9 | . | TGTGCCAGCAGCACATCTAGGGGTAGAGAGACCCAGTACTTC | CASSTSRGRETQYF
. | TRBJ1-3 | TRBV10-3 | TRBD1 | TGTGCCATCAGTGCCACAGGGGGCACTGGAAACACCATATATTTT | CAISATGGTGNTIYF
. | TRBJ1-1 | TRBV18 | TRBD1 | TGTGCCAGCTCACCGACAGGGGTTCGCACTGAAGCTTTCTTT | CASSPTGVRTEAFF
once | TRBJ2-1 | TRBV15 | TRBD1 | TGTGCCACCAGCAGGAAAGGACAGGGCTACTACAATGAGCAGTTCTTC | CATSRKGQGYYNEQFF
. | TRBJ2-3 | TRBV5-6 | TRBD2 | TGTGCCAGCAGCTTGGGAAGCGGGAGGAACACAGATACGCAGTATTTT | CASSLGSGRNTDTQYF
. | TRBJ2-3 | TRBV28 | . | TGTGCCAGCAGTTCTCAGACCCCCTCTAATACGCAGTATTTT | CASSSQTPSNTQYF
. | TRBJ2-2 | TRBV20-1 | . | TGCAGTGCCCCAGCGCCCGGGGAGCTGTTTTTT | CSAPAPGELFF
. | TRBJ1-5 | TRBV6-5 | . | TGTGCCAGCAGAGGGGGGCTGGATCAGCCCCAGCATTTT | CASRGGLDQPQHF
once | TRBJ2-3 | TRBV14 | TRBD1 | TGTGCCAGCAGCCAAACAGGGGCAGATACGCAGTATTTT | CASSQTGADTQYF
. | TRBJ2-7 | TRBV27 | . | TGTGCCAGCAGTGAGGTTGGGTACGAGCAGTACTTC | CASSEVGYEQYF
. | TRBJ1-3 | TRBV10-3 | . | TGTGCCATCAGGGGAGACCAACCGGGAAACACCATATATTTT | CAIRGDQPGNTIYF
. | TRBJ2-7 | TRBV19 | TRBD1 | TGTGCCAGTAGTATAAGACCGGGACAGAACTACGAGCAGTACTTC | CASSIRPGQNYEQYF
few | TRBJ2-1 | TRBV28 | . | TGTGCCAGCTGCAGAGGGGATGGAACCTACAATGAGCAGTTCTTC | CASCRGDGTYNEQFF
. | TRBJ2-7 | TRBV6-5 | TRBD1 | TGTGCCAGCAAGACAGGGGGTAGGGAGCAGTACTTC | CASKTGGREQYF
once | TRBJ1-2 | TRBV5-1 | . | TGCGCCAGCAGCAAAATAGAGTCCCGGAGCTATGGCTACACCTTC | CASSKIESRSYGYTF
. | TRBJ2-7 | TRBV9 | . | TGTGCCAGCAGCCCACGAACTACGGGGATCTCCTACGAGCAGTACTTC | CASSPRTTGISYEQYF